The clone carrying this T cell receptor (beta chain) turned up a few times. As yet, its antigen is unknown. V lost 2 bases, J lost 5 bases, and 9 bases stayed unmatched. Looked up from germline, CDR1 is MNHEY and CDR2 is SMNVEV (reference sequence). This CDR3 spans 16 amino acids. The sample comes from a study of cytomegalovirus exposure and HLA in healthy donors. Study context: From about 179 million T cells, an earlier analysis saw roughly 100 million unique TCR beta sequences. Unique TCRs numbering approximately 80 million, obtained from HLA-typed donors, made up an early data release. Whole-study results and caveats: Analysis was carried out at a later point, and it linked a missense DCLRE1C variant to TCR beta V- and J-gene trimming.

PCR was performed using 60 Vbeta and 13 Jbeta primers. Using immunoSEQ multiplex PCR, the repertoire was profiled, and TCRdb retains in-frame clones only, with some absent. The data hold fewer than 150,000 clones, with approximately 74% observed a single time. Sequencing used PBMCs. The genes are TRBV27 and TRBJ2-7; 10 nucleotides agree with TRBD2. The receptor comes from a woman aged 40 to 55 in good health and CMV-seropositive. The CDR3 DNA reads TGTGCCAGCAGTTTACTTTTGGCTAGCGGGAGTGACGAGCAGTACTTC. The encoded protein is CASSLLLASGSDEQYF.